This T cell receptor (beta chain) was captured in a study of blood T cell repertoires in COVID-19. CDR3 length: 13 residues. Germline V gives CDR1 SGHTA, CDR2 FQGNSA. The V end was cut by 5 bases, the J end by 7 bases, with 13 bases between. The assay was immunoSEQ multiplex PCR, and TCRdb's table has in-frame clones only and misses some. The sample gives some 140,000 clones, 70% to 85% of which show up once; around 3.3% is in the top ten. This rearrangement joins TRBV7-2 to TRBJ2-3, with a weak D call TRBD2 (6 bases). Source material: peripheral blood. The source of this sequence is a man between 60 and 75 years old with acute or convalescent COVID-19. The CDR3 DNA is TGTGCCAGCAGCCCCCCCGGGAGTAATACGCAGTATTTT. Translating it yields CASSPPGSNTQYF.